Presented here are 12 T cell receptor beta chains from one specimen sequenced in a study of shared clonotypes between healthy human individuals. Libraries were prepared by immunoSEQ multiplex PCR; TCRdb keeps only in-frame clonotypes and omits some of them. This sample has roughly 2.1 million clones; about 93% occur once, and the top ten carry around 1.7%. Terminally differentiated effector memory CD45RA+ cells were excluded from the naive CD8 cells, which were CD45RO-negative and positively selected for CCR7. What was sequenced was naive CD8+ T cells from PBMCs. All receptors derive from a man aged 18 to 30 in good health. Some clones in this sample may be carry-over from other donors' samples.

The CDR3 bases are TGTGCCACCAGCAGAGATCTGAGACTAGCGGGAGGCCTCCTCTCCTACAATGAGCAGTTCTTC. Amino acid sequence: CATSRDLRLAGGLLSYNEQFF. This chain links TRBV15 with TRBJ2-1; TRBD2 matches at 13 bases. Germline V CDR1 and CDR2: LNHNV, YYDKDF (reference sequence). CDR3 length: 21 residues. J gave up 0 bases and V 0 bases, and 11 bases lay outside the gene matches. Filled out from reference TRBV15 and TRBJ2-1, the complete variable domain reads DAMVIQNPRYQVTQFGKPVTLSCSQTLNHNVMYWYQQKSSQAPKLLFHYYDKDFNNEADTPDNFQSRRPNTSFCFLDIRSPGLGDTAMYLCATSRDLRLAGGLLSYNEQFFGPGTRLTVL.

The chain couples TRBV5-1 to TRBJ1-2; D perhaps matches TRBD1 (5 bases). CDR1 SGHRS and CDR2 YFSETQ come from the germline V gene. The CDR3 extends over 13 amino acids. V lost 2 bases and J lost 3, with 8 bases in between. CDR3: CASSFGADYGYTF. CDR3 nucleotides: TGCGCCAGCAGCTTTGGGGCAGACTATGGCTACACCTTC.

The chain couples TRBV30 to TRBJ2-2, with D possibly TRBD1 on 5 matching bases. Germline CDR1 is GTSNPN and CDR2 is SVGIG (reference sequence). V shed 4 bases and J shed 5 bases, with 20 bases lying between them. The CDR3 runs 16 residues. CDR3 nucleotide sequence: TGTGCCTGGAAGGGGTGGGGCAACCGCATAACCGGGGAGCTGTTTTTT. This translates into CAWKGWGNRITGELFF. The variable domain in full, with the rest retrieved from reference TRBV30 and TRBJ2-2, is SQTIHQWPATLVQPVGSPLSLECTVEGTSNPNLYWYRQAAGRGLQLLFYSVGIGQISSEVPQNLSASRPQDRQFILSSKKLLLSDSGFYLCAWKGWGNRITGELFFGEGSRLTVL.

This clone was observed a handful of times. CDR3 region: CASSPGLAGTNIQYF. The DNA of the CDR3 is TGTGCCAGCAGCCCTGGACTAGCGGGAACAAACATTCAGTACTTC. This chain links TRBV7-9 with TRBJ2-4; TRBD2 aligns across 12 bases. Trimming took 5 bases from V and 6 from J; bases not matched to a gene: 5. CDR3 length: 15 amino acids. Germline V gene sequence: CDR1 SEHNR, CDR2 FQNEAQ (reference sequence). Looking up the rest from reference TRBV7-9 and TRBJ2-4 gives the full variable domain: DTGVSQNPRHKITKRGQNVTFRCDPISEHNRLYWYRQTLGQGPEFLTYFQNEAQLEKSRLLSDRFSAERPKGSFSTLEIQRTEQGDSAMYLCASSPGLAGTNIQYFGAGTRLSVL.

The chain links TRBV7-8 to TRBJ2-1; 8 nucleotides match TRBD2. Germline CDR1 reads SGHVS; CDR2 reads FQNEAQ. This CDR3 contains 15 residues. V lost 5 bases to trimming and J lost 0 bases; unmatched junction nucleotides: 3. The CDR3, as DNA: TGTGCCAGCAGCACCGGGACTAGCTCCTACAATGAGCAGTTCTTC. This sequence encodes CASSTGTSSYNEQFF. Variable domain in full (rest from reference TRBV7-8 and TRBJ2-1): GAGVSQSPRYKVAKRGQDVALRCDPISGHVSLFWYQQALGQGPEFLTYFQNEAQLDKSGLPSDRFFAERPEGSVSTLKIQRTQQEDSAVYLCASSTGTSSYNEQFFGPGTRLTVL.

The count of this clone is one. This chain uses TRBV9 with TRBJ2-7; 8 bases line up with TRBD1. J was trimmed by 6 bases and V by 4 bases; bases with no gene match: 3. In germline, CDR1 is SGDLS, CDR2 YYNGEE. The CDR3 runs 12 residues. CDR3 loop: CASSQTGAEQYF. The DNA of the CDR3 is TGTGCCAGCAGCCAGACAGGGGCCGAGCAGTACTTC. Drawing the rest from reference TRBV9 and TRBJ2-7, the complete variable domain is DSGVTQTPKHLITATGQRVTLRCSPRSGDLSVYWYQQSLDQGLQFLIQYYNGEERAKGNILERFSAQQFPDLHSELNLSSLELGDSALYFCASSQTGAEQYFGPGTRLTVT.

CDR3 loop: CASSSRISGTDTQYF. The CDR3 DNA reads as TGTGCCAGCAGTTCGAGAATCTCAGGCACAGATACGCAGTATTTT. The chain recombines TRBV28 with TRBJ2-3, with D uncertain. V was cut by 4 bases and J by 1 base, with 12 bases left in between. The germline gives CDR1 MDHEN, CDR2 SYDVKM. The CDR3 extends over 15 amino acids.

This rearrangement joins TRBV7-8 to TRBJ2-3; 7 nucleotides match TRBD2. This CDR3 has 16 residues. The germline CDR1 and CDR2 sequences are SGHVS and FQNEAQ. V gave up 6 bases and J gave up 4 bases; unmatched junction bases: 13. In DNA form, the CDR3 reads TGTGCCAGCAGACATACAGGCGGGAGTAGAGCAGATACGCAGTATTTT. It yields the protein CASRHTGGSRADTQYF.

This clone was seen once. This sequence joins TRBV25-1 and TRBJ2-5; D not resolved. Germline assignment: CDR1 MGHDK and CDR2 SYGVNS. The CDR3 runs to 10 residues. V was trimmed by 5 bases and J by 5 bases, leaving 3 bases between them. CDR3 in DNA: TGTGCCAGCAGTCGGGAGACCCAGTACTTC. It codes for CASSRETQYF.

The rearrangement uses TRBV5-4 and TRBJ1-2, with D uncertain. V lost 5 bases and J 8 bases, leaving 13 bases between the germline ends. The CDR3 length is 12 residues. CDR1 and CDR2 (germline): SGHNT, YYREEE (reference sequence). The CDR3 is CASRSEREGYTF. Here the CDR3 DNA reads TGTGCCAGCAGGTCTGAGCGGGAGGGCTACACCTTC.

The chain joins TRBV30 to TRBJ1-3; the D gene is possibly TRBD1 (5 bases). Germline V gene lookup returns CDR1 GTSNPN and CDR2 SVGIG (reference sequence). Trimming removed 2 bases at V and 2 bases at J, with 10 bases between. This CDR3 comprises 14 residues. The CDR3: CAWSPPGAGNTIYF. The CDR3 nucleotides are TGTGCCTGGAGTCCCCCGGGGGCTGGAAACACCATATATTTT.

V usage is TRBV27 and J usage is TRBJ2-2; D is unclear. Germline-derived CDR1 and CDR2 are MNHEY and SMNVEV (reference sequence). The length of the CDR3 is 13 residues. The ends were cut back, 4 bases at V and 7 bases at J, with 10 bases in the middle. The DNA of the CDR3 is TGTGCCAGCAGTTCGCCAAGGGTCGGGGAGCTGTTTTTT. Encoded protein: CASSSPRVGELFF.